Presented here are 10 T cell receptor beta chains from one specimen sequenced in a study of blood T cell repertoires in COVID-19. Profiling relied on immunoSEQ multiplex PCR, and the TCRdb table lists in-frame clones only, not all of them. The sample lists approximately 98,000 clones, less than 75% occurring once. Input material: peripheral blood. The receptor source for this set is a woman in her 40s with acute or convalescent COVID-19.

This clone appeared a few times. This CDR3 is CASSGQLQETQYF. The CDR3 coding sequence is TGCGCCAGCAGTGGACAGCTACAAGAGACCCAGTACTTC. The chain couples TRBV10-2 to TRBJ2-5; D possibly corresponds to TRBD1 (5 bases). Germline V gene sequence: CDR1 WSHSY, CDR2 SAAADI. This CDR3 contains 13 residues. V shed 4 bases and J shed 2 bases, with 8 bases lying between them.

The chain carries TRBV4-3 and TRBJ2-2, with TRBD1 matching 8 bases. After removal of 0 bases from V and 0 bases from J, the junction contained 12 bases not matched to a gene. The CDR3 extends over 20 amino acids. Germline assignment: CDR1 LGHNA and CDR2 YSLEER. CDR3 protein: CASSQDNAGGPFANTGELFF. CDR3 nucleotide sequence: TGCGCCAGCAGCCAAGATAACGCAGGGGGCCCTTTCGCGAACACCGGGGAGCTGTTTTTT.

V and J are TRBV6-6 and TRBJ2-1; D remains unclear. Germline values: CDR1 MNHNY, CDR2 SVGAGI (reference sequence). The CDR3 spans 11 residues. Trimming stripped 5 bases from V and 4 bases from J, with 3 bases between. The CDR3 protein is CASSLYNEQFF. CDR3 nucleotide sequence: TGTGCCAGCAGTCTATACAATGAGCAGTTCTTC.

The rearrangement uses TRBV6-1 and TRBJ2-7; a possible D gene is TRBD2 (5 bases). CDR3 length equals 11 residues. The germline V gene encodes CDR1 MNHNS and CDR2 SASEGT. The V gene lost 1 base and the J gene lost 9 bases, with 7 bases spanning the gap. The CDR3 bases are TGTGCCAGCAGTGAAGGACGGGGGCAGTACTTC. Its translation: CASSEGRGQYF.

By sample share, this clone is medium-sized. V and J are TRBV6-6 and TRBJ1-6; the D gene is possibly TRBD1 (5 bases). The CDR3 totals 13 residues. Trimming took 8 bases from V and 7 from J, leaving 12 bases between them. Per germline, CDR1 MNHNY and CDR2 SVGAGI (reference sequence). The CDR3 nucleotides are TGTGCCAGCGGGGGGAGCCAAAATTCACCCCTCCACTTT. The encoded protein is CASGGSQNSPLHF.

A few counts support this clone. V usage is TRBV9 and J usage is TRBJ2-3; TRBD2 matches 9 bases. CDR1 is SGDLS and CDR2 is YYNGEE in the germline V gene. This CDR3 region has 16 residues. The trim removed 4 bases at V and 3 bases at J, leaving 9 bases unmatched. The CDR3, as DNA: TGTGCCAGCAGCAATGTTCCAGCGGGGGGAACAGATACGCAGTATTTT. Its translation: CASSNVPAGGTDTQYF. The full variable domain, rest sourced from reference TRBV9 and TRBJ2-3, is DSGVTQTPKHLITATGQRVTLRCSPRSGDLSVYWYQQSLDQGLQFLIQYYNGEERAKGNILERFSAQQFPDLHSELNLSSLELGDSALYFCASSNVPAGGTDTQYFGPGTRLTVL.

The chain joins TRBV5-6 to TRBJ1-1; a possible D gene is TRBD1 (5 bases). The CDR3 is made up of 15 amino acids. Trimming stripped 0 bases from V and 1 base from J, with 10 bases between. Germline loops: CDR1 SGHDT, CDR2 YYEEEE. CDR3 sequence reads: CASSLGQSGNTEAFF. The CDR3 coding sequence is TGTGCCAGCAGCTTGGGACAGTCGGGGAACACTGAAGCTTTCTTT.

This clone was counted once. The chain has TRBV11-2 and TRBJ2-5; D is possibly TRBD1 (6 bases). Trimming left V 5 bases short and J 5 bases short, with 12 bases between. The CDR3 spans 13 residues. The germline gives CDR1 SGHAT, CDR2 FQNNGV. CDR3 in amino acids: CASSVLRGETQYF. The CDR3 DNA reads TGTGCCAGCAGCGTTTTGAGGGGGGAGACCCAGTACTTC.

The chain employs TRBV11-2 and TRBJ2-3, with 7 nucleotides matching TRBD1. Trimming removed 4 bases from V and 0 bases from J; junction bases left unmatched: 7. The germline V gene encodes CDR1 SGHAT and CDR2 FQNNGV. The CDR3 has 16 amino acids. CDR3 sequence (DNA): TGTGCCAGCAGCTCAGGGACAGCTTCTAGCACAGATACGCAGTATTTT. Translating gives CASSSGTASSTDTQYF.

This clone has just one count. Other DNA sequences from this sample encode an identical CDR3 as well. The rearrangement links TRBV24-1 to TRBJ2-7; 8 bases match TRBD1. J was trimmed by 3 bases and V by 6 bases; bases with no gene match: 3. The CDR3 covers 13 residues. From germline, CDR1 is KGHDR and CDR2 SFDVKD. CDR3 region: CATSRTGGYEQYF. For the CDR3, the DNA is TGTGCCACCAGTCGAACAGGGGGCTACGAGCAGTACTTC.